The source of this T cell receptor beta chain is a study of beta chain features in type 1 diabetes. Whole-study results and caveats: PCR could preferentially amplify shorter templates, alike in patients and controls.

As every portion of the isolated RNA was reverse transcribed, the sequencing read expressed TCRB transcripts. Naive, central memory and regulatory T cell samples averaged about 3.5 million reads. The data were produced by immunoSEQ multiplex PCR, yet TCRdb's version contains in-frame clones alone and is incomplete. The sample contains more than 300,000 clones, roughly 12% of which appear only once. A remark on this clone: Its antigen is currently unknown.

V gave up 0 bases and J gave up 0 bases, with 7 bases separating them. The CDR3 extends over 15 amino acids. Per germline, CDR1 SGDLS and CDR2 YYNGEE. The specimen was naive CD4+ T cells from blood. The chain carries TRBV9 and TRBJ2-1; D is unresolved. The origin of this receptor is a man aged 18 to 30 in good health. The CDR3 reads CASSVGHSSYNEQFF. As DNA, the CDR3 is TGTGCCAGCAGCGTAGGACATAGCTCCTACAATGAGCAGTTCTTC.